Included here is one T cell receptor (beta chain) sequence, with context. Clones were sequenced by immunoSEQ multiplex PCR, and TCRdb holds only the in-frame ones, with some missing. The sample yields 5,000 to 8,000 clones, around 66% seen once. The entry originates in a study of tumor-infiltrating lymphocytes in localized non-small cell lung cancer. CDR1 and CDR2 (germline): SNHLY, FYNNEI. The CDR3 runs 17 residues. With 7 bases clipped from V and 3 bases from J, the junction kept 13 bases outside the gene matches. The origin of this receptor is a human donor with non-small cell lung cancer. The sequenced sample was uninvolved lung tissue not adjacent to the tumor. The chain is built from TRBV2 and TRBJ2-7; 12 bases line up with TRBD2. CDR3 sequence: CASTPGASGRAIYEQYF. In DNA form, the CDR3 reads TGTGCCAGCACCCCAGGGGCTAGCGGGAGGGCCATCTACGAGCAGTACTTC.